One T cell receptor beta chain is described in this entry. Germline trimming cut 1 base from V and 4 bases from J; bases unmatched to any gene: 2. Germline lookup yields CDR1 SGHTA and CDR2 FQGNSA. The CDR3 has 16 residues. The method was immunoSEQ multiplex PCR; TCRdb's version includes in-frame clones alone and lacks a portion of them. The data contain around 26,000 clones, 81% of them singletons. These data are taken from a study of OX40 agonist ivuxolimab in advanced cancers. J is TRBJ2-1 and V is TRBV7-2; 12 bases agree with TRBD2. This clonotype was sampled from an adult with an advanced solid tumor such as melanoma, head and neck, liver or kidney cancer. Here the sequenced sample was CD4+ or CD8+ T cells sorted from blood, taken in a trial of the OX40 agonist ivuxolimab. This CDR3 reads CASSLGTSGIYNEQFF. DNA for the CDR3: TGTGCCAGCAGCTTAGGGACTAGCGGGATTTACAATGAGCAGTTCTTC.